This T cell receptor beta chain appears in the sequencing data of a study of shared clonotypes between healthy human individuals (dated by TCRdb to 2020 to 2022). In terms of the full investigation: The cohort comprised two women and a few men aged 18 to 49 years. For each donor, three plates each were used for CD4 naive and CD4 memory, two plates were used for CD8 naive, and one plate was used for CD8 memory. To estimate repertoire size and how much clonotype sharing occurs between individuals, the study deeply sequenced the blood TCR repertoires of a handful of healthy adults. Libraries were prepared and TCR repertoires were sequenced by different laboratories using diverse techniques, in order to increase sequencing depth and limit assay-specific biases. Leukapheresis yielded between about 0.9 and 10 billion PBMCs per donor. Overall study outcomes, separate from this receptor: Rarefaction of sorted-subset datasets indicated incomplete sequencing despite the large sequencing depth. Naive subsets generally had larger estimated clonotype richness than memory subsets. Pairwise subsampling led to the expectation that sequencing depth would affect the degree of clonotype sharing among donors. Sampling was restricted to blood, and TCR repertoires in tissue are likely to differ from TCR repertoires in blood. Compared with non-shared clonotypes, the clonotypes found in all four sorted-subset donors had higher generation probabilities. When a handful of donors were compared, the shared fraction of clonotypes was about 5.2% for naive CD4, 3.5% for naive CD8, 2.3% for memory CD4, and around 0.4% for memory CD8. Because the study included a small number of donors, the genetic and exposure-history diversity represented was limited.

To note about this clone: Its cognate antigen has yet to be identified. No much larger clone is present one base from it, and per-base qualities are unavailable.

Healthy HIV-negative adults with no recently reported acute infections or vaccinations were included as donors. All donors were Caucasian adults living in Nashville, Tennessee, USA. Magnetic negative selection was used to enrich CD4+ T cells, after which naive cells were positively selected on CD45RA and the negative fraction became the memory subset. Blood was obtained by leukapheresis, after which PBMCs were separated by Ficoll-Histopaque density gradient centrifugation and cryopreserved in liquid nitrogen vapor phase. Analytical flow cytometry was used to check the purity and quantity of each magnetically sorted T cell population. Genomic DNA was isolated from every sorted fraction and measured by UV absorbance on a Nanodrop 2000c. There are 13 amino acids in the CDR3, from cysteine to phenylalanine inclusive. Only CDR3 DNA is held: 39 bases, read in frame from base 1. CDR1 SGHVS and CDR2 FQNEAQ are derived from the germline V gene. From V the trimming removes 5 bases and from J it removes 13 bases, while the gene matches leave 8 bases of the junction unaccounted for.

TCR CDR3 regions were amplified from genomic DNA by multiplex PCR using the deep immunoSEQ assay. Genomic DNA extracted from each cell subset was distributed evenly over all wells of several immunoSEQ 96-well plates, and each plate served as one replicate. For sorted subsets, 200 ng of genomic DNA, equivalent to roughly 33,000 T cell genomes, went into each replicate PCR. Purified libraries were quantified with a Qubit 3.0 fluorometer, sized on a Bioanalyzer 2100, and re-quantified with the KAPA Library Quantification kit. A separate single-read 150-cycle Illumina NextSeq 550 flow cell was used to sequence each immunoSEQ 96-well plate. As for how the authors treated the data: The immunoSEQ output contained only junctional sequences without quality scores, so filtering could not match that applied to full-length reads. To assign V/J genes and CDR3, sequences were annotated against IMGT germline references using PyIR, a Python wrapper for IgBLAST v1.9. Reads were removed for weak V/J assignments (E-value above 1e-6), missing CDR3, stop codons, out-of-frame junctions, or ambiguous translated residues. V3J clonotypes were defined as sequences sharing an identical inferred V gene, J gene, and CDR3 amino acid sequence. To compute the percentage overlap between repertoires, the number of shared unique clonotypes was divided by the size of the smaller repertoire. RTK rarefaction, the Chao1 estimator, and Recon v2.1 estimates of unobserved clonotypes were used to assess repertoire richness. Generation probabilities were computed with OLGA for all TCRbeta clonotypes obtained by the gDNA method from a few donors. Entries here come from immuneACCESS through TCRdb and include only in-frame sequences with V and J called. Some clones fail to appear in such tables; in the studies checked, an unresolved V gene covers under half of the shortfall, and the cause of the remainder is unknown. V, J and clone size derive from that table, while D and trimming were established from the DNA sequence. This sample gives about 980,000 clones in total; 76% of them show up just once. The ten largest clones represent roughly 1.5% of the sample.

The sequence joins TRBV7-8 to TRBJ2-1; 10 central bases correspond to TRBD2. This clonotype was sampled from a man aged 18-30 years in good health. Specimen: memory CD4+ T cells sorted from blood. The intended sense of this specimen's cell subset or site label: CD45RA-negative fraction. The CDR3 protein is CASSEGLASVQFF. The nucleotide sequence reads TGTGCCAGCAGCGAGGGACTAGCGAGCGTCCAGTTCTTC. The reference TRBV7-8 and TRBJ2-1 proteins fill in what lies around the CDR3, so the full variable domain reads GAGVSQSPRYKVAKRGQDVALRCDPISGHVSLFWYQQALGQGPEFLTYFQNEAQLDKSGLPSDRFFAERPEGSVSTLKIQRTQQEDSAVYLCASSEGLASVQFFGPGTRLTVL.